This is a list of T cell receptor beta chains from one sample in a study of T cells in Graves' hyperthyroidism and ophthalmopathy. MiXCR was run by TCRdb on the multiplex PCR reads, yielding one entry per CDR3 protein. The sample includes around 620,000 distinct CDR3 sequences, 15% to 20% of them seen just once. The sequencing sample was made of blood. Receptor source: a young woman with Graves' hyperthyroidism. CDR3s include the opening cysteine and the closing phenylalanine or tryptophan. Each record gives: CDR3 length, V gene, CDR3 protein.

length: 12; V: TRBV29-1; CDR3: CSVSTGAPEAFF
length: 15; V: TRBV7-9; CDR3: CASSLRDRENNEQFF
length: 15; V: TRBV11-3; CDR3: CASSLALAGIYEQYF
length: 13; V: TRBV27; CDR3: CASSFGGGNEQFF
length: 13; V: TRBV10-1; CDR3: CASKRQDIGGLTF
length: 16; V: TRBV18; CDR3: CASSPLTSGARYEQYF
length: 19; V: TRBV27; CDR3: CASSSGGRGRPGGTDTQYF
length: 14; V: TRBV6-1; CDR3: CASSESRLAAEQYF
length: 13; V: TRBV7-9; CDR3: CASSYQGNYGYTF
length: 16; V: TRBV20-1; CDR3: CSAGGEGGIAKNIQYF